This TCR beta chain was found in a study of shared clonotypes between healthy human individuals. For the study at large: Donors were a couple of women and a few men aged 18 to 49.

As for this clone: Only one base separates this from a far larger clonotype, so it likely reflects a read error.

Clones were sequenced by immunoSEQ multiplex PCR, and TCRdb holds only the in-frame ones, with some missing. The table lists around 500,000 clones, approximately 84% of them singletons. The V and J ends lost 1 base and 6 bases respectively, with 9 bases between them. Germline V CDR1 and CDR2: SGHDN, FVKESK. The CDR3 consists of 13 residues. V is TRBV14 and J is TRBJ1-1; D unclear. Sequencing input: PBMCs. The clonotype originates from a middle-aged woman in good health. Some clones in this sample may be carry-over from other donors' samples. This CDR3 is CASSQVLMAEAFF. The CDR3 DNA reads as TGTGCCAGCAGCCAAGTTTTGATGGCTGAAGCTTTCTTT.